Below, 30 T cell receptor beta chains from the same sample are listed, as sequenced in a study of T cells in Graves' hyperthyroidism and ophthalmopathy. Amplification of TCR beta CDR3 regions was performed using RNA transcripts as template. Using the HTBI primer set, a first-round RT-PCR was run on the TCR CDR3. MiXCR was run by TCRdb on the multiplex PCR reads, yielding one entry per CDR3 protein. This sample has about 260,000 distinct CDR3 sequences; roughly 15% occur once, and the top ten carry approximately 30%. Sequencing was performed on blood. These receptors all stem from a woman between 18 and 29 years old with Graves' ophthalmopathy.

There are many counts of this clonotype. V usage is TRBV28 and J usage is TRBJ1-5; D remains ambiguous. This CDR3 spans 16 amino acids. CDR1 is MDHEN and CDR2 is SYDVKM in the germline V gene. V gave up 6 bases and J gave up 2 bases, with 17 bases separating them. CDR3 loop: CASRPLGSEGNQPQHF. CDR3 DNA: TGTGCCAGCAGGCCTTTAGGGTCGGAAGGCAATCAGCCCCAGCATTTT.

This clonotype was seen repeatedly, ten times or more. The chain employs TRBV7-2 and TRBJ2-1, with 8 bases lining up with TRBD1. Germline V CDR1 and CDR2: SGHTA, FQGNSA. J was trimmed by 8 bases and V by 3 bases; bases with no gene match: 12. The CDR3 loop spans 16 amino acids. CDR3 nucleotide sequence: TGTGCCAGCAGCTTTATGGGGCAGGGGGCAGGGGATGAGCAGTTCTTC. This encodes CASSFMGQGAGDEQFF.

This clonotype occurred many times. The germline gene is not matched at one end of the junction; a read error may be the cause. The gene calls are TRBV7-7 and TRBJ2-5; D is ambiguous. The CDR3 consists of 14 residues. Germline lookup yields CDR1 SSHAT and CDR2 FNYEAQ (reference sequence). The CDR3 sequence: CASSAVTDQETQYF. CDR3 bases: TGTGCTAGCAGCGCCGTGACGGACCAAGAGACCCAGTACTTC.

This clonotype was observed many times. The CDR3 DNA sequence: TGTGCCAGCTCACTCGGAAATCCGGGACAGGGAGGTGATACGCAGTATTTT. It encodes CASSLGNPGQGGDTQYF. The chain has TRBV18 and TRBJ2-3; 9 bases map to TRBD1. The germline V gene has CDR1 KGHSH and CDR2 LQKENI. J gave up 6 bases and V 4 bases, and 14 bases lay outside the gene matches. CDR3 length: 17 residues. Based on the CDR3 plus reference TRBV18 and TRBJ2-3, the full variable domain is NAGVMQNPRHLVRRRGQEARLRCSPMKGHSHVYWYRQLPEEGLKFMVYLQKENIIDESGMPKERFSAEFPKEGPSILRIQQVVRGDSAAYFCASSLGNPGQGGDTQYFGPGTRLTVL.

This clonotype was seen only a few times. The V gene is TRBV5-1, the J gene TRBJ2-3; TRBD1 or TRBD2 may be the D gene (7 bases each). The CDR3 runs 16 residues. Trimming pared 4 bases from V and 2 bases from J, leaving 17 bases between. The germline CDR1 and CDR2 sequences are SGHRS and YFSETQ. CDR3 loop: CASSKGRGGYTDTQYF. In DNA, the CDR3 is TGCGCCAGCAGCAAGGGCAGGGGGGGGTACACAGATACGCAGTATTTT. Together with reference TRBV5-1 and TRBJ2-3, the CDR3 gives the full variable domain: KAGVTQTPRYLIKTRGQQVTLSCSPISGHRSVSWYQQTPGQGLQFLFEYFSETQRNKGNFPGRFSGRQFSNSRSEMNVSTLELGDSALYLCASSKGRGGYTDTQYFGPGTRLTVL.

This clonotype occurred many times. The DNA of the CDR3 is TGCGCCAGTCGAGGGGGGGAGGAAAACACTGAAGCTTTCTTT. Amino acids: CASRGGEENTEAFF. The chain has TRBV5-1 and TRBJ1-1; perhaps TRBD1 as D (6 bases). Per the germline V gene, CDR1 is SGHRS and CDR2 is YFSETQ. The CDR3 covers 14 residues. V shed 8 bases and J shed 2 bases, with 16 bases lying between them.

Turning to this clonotype: Since a much larger clone is just one base distant, this may be a read error. The chain employs TRBV5-1 and TRBJ2-1, with TRBD1 matching 9 bases. With V trimmed by 7 bases and J by 8 bases, 7 bases remained unmatched. Germline loops: CDR1 SGHRS, CDR2 YFSETQ. CDR3 length equals 13 residues. The DNA of the CDR3 is TGCGCCAGCGGAACCGGACAGGGGTATGAGCAGTTCTTC. This encodes CASGTGQGYEQFF.

This clonotype came up many times. The CDR3 nucleotides read TGTGCCAGCCGATTACAGGGGAACAGAAACACTGAAGCTTTCTTT. Translated, it gives CASRLQGNRNTEAFF. The J gene is TRBJ1-1, the V gene TRBV2; 7 nucleotides match TRBD1. V was clipped by 8 bases and J by 2 bases; unmatched bases: 11. Per the germline V gene, CDR1 is SNHLY and CDR2 is FYNNEI. The CDR3 loop spans 15 amino acids.

This clonotype was recorded at least ten times. The chain employs TRBV2 and TRBJ2-1; 15 positions agree with TRBD2. Germline V gene sequence: CDR1 SNHLY, CDR2 FYNNEI. The ends lost 6 bases at V and 3 bases at J; junction bases unmatched: 15. This CDR3 is built from 20 residues. The CDR3 sequence is CASRNTSGLAGGKSYNEQFF. CDR3 DNA sequence: TGTGCCAGCAGAAACACCAGCGGACTAGCGGGAGGGAAAAGCTACAATGAGCAGTTCTTC. The full variable domain, completed using reference TRBV2 and TRBJ2-1, is EPEVTQTPSHQVTQMGQEVILRCVPISNHLYFYWYRQILGQKVEFLVSFYNNEISEKSEIFDDQFSVERPDGSNFTLKIRSTKLEDSAMYFCASRNTSGLAGGKSYNEQFFGPGTRLTVL.

Many counts were recorded for this clonotype. V usage is TRBV6-1 and J usage is TRBJ1-1, with D perhaps matching TRBD1 (5 bases). With 9 bases removed from V and 3 bases from J, the gap between germline ends came to 11 bases. Germline V gives CDR1 MNHNS, CDR2 SASEGT. This CDR3 spans 12 amino acids. The CDR3 DNA follows: TGTGCCAGTTGCCCGGGGGACACTGAAGCTTTCTTT. This encodes CASCPGDTEAFF.

This clonotype was recorded many times. CDR3 in DNA: TGTGCCAGACTAGCGGGAGATACGCAGTATTTT. Residues: CARLAGDTQYF. The chain couples TRBV2 to TRBJ2-3, with 9 bases aligning to TRBD2. Unmatched junction bases numbered 0, after V lost 9 bases and J lost 5 bases. Germline V lookup: CDR1 SNHLY, CDR2 FYNNEI. The CDR3 runs to 11 residues.

The sample holds many counts of this clonotype. The chain links TRBV6-1 to TRBJ2-1; TRBD1 might be the D (6 bases). Trimming left V 1 base short and J 9 bases short, with 13 bases between. CDR3 length: 14 amino acids. Per germline, CDR1 MNHNS and CDR2 SASEGT. The CDR3 coding sequence is TGTGCCAGCAGTGAAGGGGGCAGGGGTGGTGAGCAGTTCTTC. Protein product: CASSEGGRGGEQFF.

The genes are TRBV5-4 and TRBJ2-2, with D uncertain. The CDR3 length is 14 residues. Germline values: CDR1 SGHNT, CDR2 YYREEE (reference sequence). V lost 4 bases, J lost 9 bases, and 16 bases lay in between. CDR3 amino acids: CASSGLGMHRELFF. Here the CDR3 DNA reads TGTGCCAGCAGCGGGCTGGGGATGCACCGGGAGCTGTTTTTT.

This clonotype was detected ten times or more. The chain recombines TRBV18 with TRBJ1-5; TRBD1 matches 7 bases. This CDR3 spans 15 amino acids. The germline CDR1 and CDR2 sequences are KGHSH and LQKENI. With 3 bases clipped from V and 5 bases from J, the junction kept 7 bases outside the gene matches. CDR3 sequence reads: CASSPSHGQDQPQHF. The CDR3 DNA reads TGTGCCAGCTCACCCTCCCACGGACAGGATCAGCCCCAGCATTTT.

V usage is TRBV3-1 and J usage is TRBJ1-4, with D maybe TRBD1 (5 bases). This CDR3 contains 16 residues. The V gene's germline CDR1 is LGHDT and CDR2 YNNKEL (reference sequence). Trimming removed 0 bases at V and 3 bases at J, with 11 bases between. CDR3 in amino acids: CASSQDPGDPNEKLFF. The CDR3 DNA follows: TGTGCCAGCAGCCAAGACCCGGGGGATCCTAATGAAAAACTGTTTTTT.

This clonotype was seen repeatedly, ten times or more. The CDR3 protein is CASSLGGSTYNEQFF. The CDR3 DNA follows: TGTGCCAGCAGCCTTGGGGGGAGCACCTACAATGAGCAGTTCTTC. This sequence joins TRBV11-3 and TRBJ2-1; possible D gene TRBD2, 6 bases. V was shortened by 5 bases and J by 2 bases, with 13 bases between the two germline ends. This CDR3 comprises 15 residues. CDR1 is SGHNT, CDR2 YENEEA, per germline.

This clonotype occurred many times. V and J are TRBV12-3 or TRBV12-4 and TRBJ2-7, with TRBD1 matching over 8 bases. V shed 3 bases, J shed 5 bases, and the junction held 9 bases outside the gene matches. The length of the CDR3 is 15 residues. CDR3 DNA sequence: TGTGCCAGCAGTTTCGACGGACAGGGTGGTAACGAGCAGTACTTC. Translation gives CASSFDGQGGNEQYF.

This clonotype came up many times. The V gene is TRBV5-1, the J gene TRBJ1-1; TRBD1 matches at 9 bases. Germline V gene data show CDR1 as SGHRS and CDR2 as YFSETQ. Unmatched junction bases numbered 19, after V lost 5 bases and J lost 5 bases. The CDR3 sequence is 18 residues long. The CDR3 spells CASRAAGSTGGVLTEAFF. The CDR3 DNA reads as TGCGCCAGCAGAGCAGCTGGTTCGACAGGGGGAGTTTTAACTGAAGCTTTCTTT.

This clonotype was observed many times. The chain couples TRBV20-1 to TRBJ2-1; 12 bases line up with TRBD2. There are 15 residues in the CDR3. Germline-derived CDR1 and CDR2 are DFQATT and SNEGSKA (reference sequence). V gave up 3 bases and J gave up 9 bases; unmatched junction bases: 9. The CDR3 nucleotides read TGCAGTGCTAGGCCGCTAGCGGGAGGGTCTAGTGAGCAGTTCTTC. It yields the protein CSARPLAGGSSEQFF.

In this sample, this clonotype turned up many times. This chain joins TRBV7-9 and TRBJ1-4; D is undetermined. There are 12 residues in the CDR3. V lost 5 bases and J 12 bases, leaving 13 bases between the germline ends. Germline lookup yields CDR1 SEHNR and CDR2 FQNEAQ (reference sequence). The CDR3, as DNA: TGTGCCAGCAGCGCAAACGGAGGACAACTGTTTTTT. This sequence encodes CASSANGGQLFF.

This clonotype was counted at least ten times. The genes are TRBV4-1 and TRBJ1-5; the D gene is possibly TRBD1 (6 bases). The CDR3 covers 15 residues. Germline lookup yields CDR1 MGHRA and CDR2 YSYEKL. Trimming took off 1 base at V and 5 bases at J, with 12 bases between the two ends. CDR3 nucleotide sequence: TGCGCCAGCAGCCAAGGGCAGGGGAGCTATCAGCCCCAGCATTTT. Translating gives CASSQGQGSYQPQHF.

The V and J genes are TRBV19 and TRBJ2-7; 11 bases agree with TRBD2. Trimming at V came to 5 bases and at J to 6 bases, leaving 6 bases not matched to a gene. The germline V gene has CDR1 LNHDA and CDR2 SQIVND (reference sequence). The CDR3 consists of 14 residues. Here the CDR3 reads CASSLTSGVAEQYF. Written as DNA, the CDR3 is TGTGCCAGTAGTTTGACTAGCGGGGTCGCCGAGCAGTACTTC.

This clonotype has at least ten counts. V usage is TRBV13 and J usage is TRBJ1-2; the match to TRBD1 covers 11 bases. CDR1 and CDR2 from the germline V gene are PRHDT and FYEKMQ (reference sequence). The length of the CDR3 is 16 residues. The V and J ends lost 5 bases and 3 bases, in that order; junction bases with no gene match: 8. The CDR3 bases are TGTGCCAGCAGCCATAGAGGGACAGGGGGAGACTATGGCTACACCTTC. It codes for CASSHRGTGGDYGYTF.

This clonotype was seen a handful of times. The chain couples TRBV20-1 to TRBJ2-2; 9 bases align to TRBD2. Unmatched junction bases numbered 3, after V lost 5 bases and J lost 2 bases. The length of the CDR3 is 14 residues. CDR1 and CDR2 from the germline V gene are DFQATT and SNEGSKA (reference sequence). In DNA form, the CDR3 reads TGCAGTGCTCAACTAGCGGGTAACACCGGGGAGCTGTTTTTT. Its protein product is CSAQLAGNTGELFF.

There are many counts of this clonotype. The chain joins TRBV20-1 to TRBJ2-7; 9 positions agree with TRBD2. Germline V gene sequence: CDR1 DFQATT, CDR2 SNEGSKA (reference sequence). J was trimmed by 7 bases and V by 0 bases; bases with no gene match: 7. CDR3 length equals 14 residues. The CDR3 DNA is TGCAGTGCTAGAGAGGCGGGAGGGCCTGGGGAGCAGTACTTC. Encoded protein: CSAREAGGPGEQYF.

The chain carries TRBV10-3 and TRBJ1-1; D possibly corresponds to TRBD1 (6 bases). Trimming removed 6 bases at V and 1 base at J, with 12 bases between. Germline CDR1 ENHRY, CDR2 SYGVKD. CDR3 length: 14 residues. The CDR3 DNA reads as TGTGCCATCAGACTGACAGGATGGAACACTGAAGCTTTCTTT. It translates to CAIRLTGWNTEAFF.

This clonotype has at least ten counts. The rearrangement links TRBV27 to TRBJ2-7; no firm D call. Germline V gives CDR1 MNHEY, CDR2 SMNVEV (reference sequence). CDR3 length equals 13 residues. V was trimmed by 0 bases and J by 4 bases, leaving 7 bases between them. The chain's CDR3 is CASSLSFPYEQYF. For the CDR3, the DNA is TGTGCCAGCAGTTTATCGTTTCCATACGAGCAGTACTTC.

This clonotype occurred many times. This sequence joins TRBV3-1 and TRBJ2-1; 13 nucleotides align to TRBD2. The ends lost 3 bases at V and 8 bases at J; junction bases unmatched: 10. The CDR3 loop spans 17 amino acids. From germline, CDR1 is LGHDT and CDR2 YNNKEL (reference sequence). The DNA of the CDR3 is TGTGCCAGCAGCCACTTAACCGGGACTAGCGGGATCCATGAGCAGTTCTTC. Its protein is CASSHLTGTSGIHEQFF.

This clonotype has ten or more counts. The chain uses TRBV5-1 and TRBJ2-3; no firm D call. Germline CDR1 reads SGHRS; CDR2 reads YFSETQ. This CDR3 has 16 amino acids. Trimming took 1 base from V and 2 from J, leaving 14 bases between them. The CDR3 protein is CASSLSYPDPTDTQYF. CDR3 nucleotide sequence: TGCGCCAGCAGCTTGTCATACCCAGACCCCACAGATACGCAGTATTTT. Combining the CDR3 with reference TRBV5-1 and TRBJ2-3 gives the whole variable domain KAGVTQTPRYLIKTRGQQVTLSCSPISGHRSVSWYQQTPGQGLQFLFEYFSETQRNKGNFPGRFSGRQFSNSRSEMNVSTLELGDSALYLCASSLSYPDPTDTQYFGPGTRLTVL.

This clonotype has a count of ten or more. The chain uses TRBV20-1 and TRBJ2-7, with D possibly TRBD1 on 5 matching bases. Deletions cut 3 bases from V and 5 bases from J, with 11 bases between. Germline CDR1 is DFQATT and CDR2 is SNEGSKA (reference sequence). This CDR3 region has 12 residues. The CDR3 loop reads CSASRRGDEQYF. The CDR3 nucleotides read TGCAGTGCTAGTCGTAGGGGCGACGAGCAGTACTTC.